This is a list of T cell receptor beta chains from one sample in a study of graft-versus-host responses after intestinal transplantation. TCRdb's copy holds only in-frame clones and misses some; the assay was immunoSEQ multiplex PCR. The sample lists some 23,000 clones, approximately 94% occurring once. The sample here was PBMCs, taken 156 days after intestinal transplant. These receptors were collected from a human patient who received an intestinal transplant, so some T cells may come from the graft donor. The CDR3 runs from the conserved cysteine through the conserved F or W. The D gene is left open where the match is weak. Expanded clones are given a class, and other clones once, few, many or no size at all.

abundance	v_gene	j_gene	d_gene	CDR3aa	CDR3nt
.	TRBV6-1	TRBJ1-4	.	CASSDKGGNEKLFF	TGTGCCAGCAGTGATAAGGGAGGCAATGAAAAACTGTTTTTT
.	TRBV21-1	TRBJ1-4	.	CASSKGGRDVEKLFF	TGTGCCAGCAGCAAAGGGGGCAGGGATGTGGAAAAACTGTTTTTT
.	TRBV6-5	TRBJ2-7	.	CASSSGGIISYEQYF	TGTGCCAGCAGTTCCGGCGGGATAATCTCCTACGAGCAGTACTTC
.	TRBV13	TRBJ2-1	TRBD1	CASSPDRGSYNEQFF	TGTGCCAGCAGCCCGGACAGGGGATCCTACAATGAGCAGTTCTTC
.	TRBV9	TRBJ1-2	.	CASSGHLDNYGYTF	TGTGCCAGCAGCGGCCATCTAGATAACTATGGCTACACCTTC
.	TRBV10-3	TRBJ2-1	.	CAISESTRVEQFF	TGTGCCATCAGTGAGTCGACTCGTGTTGAGCAGTTCTTC
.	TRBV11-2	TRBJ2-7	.	CASSRGAMDRRYEQYF	TGTGCCAGCAGCAGGGGGGCTATGGACAGGAGGTACGAGCAGTACTTC
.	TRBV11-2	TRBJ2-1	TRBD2	CASSLEAGPYNEQFF	TGTGCCAGCAGCTTAGAAGCGGGGCCCTACAATGAGCAGTTCTTC
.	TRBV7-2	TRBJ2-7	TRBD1	CASSRGFNYEQYF	TGTGCCAGTAGCAGGGGGTTCAACTACGAGCAGTACTTC
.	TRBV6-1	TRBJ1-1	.	CASSAGSTEAFF	TGTGCCAGCAGCGCGGGGAGCACTGAAGCTTTCTTT
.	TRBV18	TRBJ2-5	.	CASSPVWGETQYF	TGTGCCAGCTCACCCGTGTGGGGCGAGACCCAGTACTTC
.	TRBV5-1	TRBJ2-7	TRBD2	CASSRRTSVDEQYF	TGCGCCAGCAGCCGGCGGACTAGTGTTGACGAGCAGTACTTC
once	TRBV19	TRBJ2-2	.	CASSPGTGELFF	TGTGCCAGTAGTCCTGGCACCGGGGAGCTGTTTTTT
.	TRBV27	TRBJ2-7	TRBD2	CATTGGTALREQYF	TGTGCCACAACGGGGGGTACGGCTCTCCGCGAGCAGTACTTC
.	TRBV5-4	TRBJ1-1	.	CASSLVQGNTEAFF	TGTGCCAGCAGCTTGGTTCAAGGGAACACTGAAGCTTTCTTT
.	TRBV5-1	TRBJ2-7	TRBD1	CASSLTGQGYEQYF	TGCGCCAGCAGCTTGACGGGACAGGGATACGAGCAGTACTTC
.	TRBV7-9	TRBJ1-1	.	CASSPHGNTEAFF	TGTGCCAGCAGCCCCCATGGCAACACTGAAGCTTTCTTT
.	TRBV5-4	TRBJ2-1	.	CASTGAVEQFF	TGTGCCTCGACGGGGGCCGTTGAGCAGTTCTTC
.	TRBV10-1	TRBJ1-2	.	CASSETSTIGYTF	TGCGCCAGCAGTGAGACCTCAACTATTGGCTACACCTTC
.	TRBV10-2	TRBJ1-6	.	CASRGRGGENSPLHF	TGCGCCAGCAGGGGCCGTGGGGGAGAGAATTCACCCCTCCACTTT
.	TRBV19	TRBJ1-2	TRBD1	CASSPAGTGYGYTF	TGTGCCAGTAGTCCCGCGGGGACAGGCTATGGCTACACCTTC
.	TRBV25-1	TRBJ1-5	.	CASSDFGNQPQHF	TGTGCCAGCAGTGATTTTGGCAATCAGCCCCAGCATTTT
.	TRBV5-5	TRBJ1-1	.	CASSLTGLNTEAFF	TGTGCCAGCAGCCTGACAGGTCTTAACACTGAAGCTTTCTTT
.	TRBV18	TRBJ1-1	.	CASSPPRGRNTEAFF	TGTGCCAGCTCACCACCAAGGGGCCGGAACACTGAAGCTTTCTTT
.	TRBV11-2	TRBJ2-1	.	CASSTVLGSWDEQFF	TGTGCCAGCAGCACGGTCTTGGGGAGCTGGGATGAGCAGTTCTTC